The rows below give T cell receptor beta chains drawn from one sample of a study of regulatory T cells in long-lasting Graves disease. One entry per CDR3 protein, called by TCRdb with MiXCR from the multiplex PCR reads. The sample includes fewer than 550,000 distinct CDR3 sequences, 20% to 25% of them seen just once. Sequenced material: peripheral blood mononuclear cells (PBMCs), taken when the disease was refractory, from a patient treated with antithyroid drugs. Every receptor here comes from a female donor with Graves disease. Each CDR3 is given with its conserved first and last residue. D genes are given only for firm matches.

d_call	v_call	j_call	cdr3_aa
.	TRBV6-5	TRBJ1-1	CASSYEMNTEAFF
.	TRBV7-2	TRBJ1-4	CASSLAGGWEKLFF
.	TRBV19	TRBJ1-5	CASSVTGTLLNQPQHF
TRBD2	TRBV10-3	TRBJ2-1	CAISESSIAGGLGNEQFF
TRBD1	TRBV29-1	TRBJ1-2	CSVPAGTVGYGYTF
.	TRBV6-5	TRBJ2-3	CASSYELAGDTQYF
.	TRBV6-1	TRBJ2-7	CASRDGGSYEQYF
.	TRBV19	TRBJ1-2	CASSEFGPIEGYTF
.	TRBV29-1	TRBJ1-5	CSVGGGDQPQHF
.	TRBV28	TRBJ1-4	CASTRGQTPEKLFF
.	TRBV6-1	TRBJ1-6	CASSSDNLDYNSPLHF
.	TRBV6-2/TRBV6-3	TRBJ1-2	CASSGGGEEAYGYTF
TRBD2	TRBV20-1	TRBJ2-3	CSAEGLAGGTSTDTQYF
.	TRBV7-9	TRBJ1-5	CASSSGGANQPQHF
.	TRBV4-2	TRBJ2-5	CASSPLVPGEETQYF
TRBD1	TRBV6-2/TRBV6-3	TRBJ1-5	CASSSSGTGWQPQHF
TRBD2	TRBV4-3	TRBJ2-4	CASSQDTSGSGNIQYF
.	TRBV11-3	TRBJ2-1	CASSLETGLRDEQFF
.	TRBV6-1	TRBJ2-7	CASTSWGTSYEQYF
TRBD1	TRBV6-1	TRBJ1-2	CASSLTGTVYGYTF
TRBD2	TRBV7-2	TRBJ2-3	CASSPLAGGPGDTQYF
.	TRBV11-1	TRBJ1-1	CASSSFGTRTEAFF
TRBD2	TRBV12-3/TRBV12-4	TRBJ2-2	CASSAGTGGNGELFF
TRBD1	TRBV28	TRBJ1-2	CASSWYGDSGYTF
TRBD1	TRBV2	TRBJ2-2	CASSGDRGPGELFF
.	TRBV10-3	TRBJ1-6	CAISELASESPLHF
TRBD2	TRBV12-3/TRBV12-4	TRBJ2-1	CASSPRGLAEYNEQFF
.	TRBV20-1	TRBJ2-3	CSAESGSTDTQYF
.	TRBV7-6	TRBJ2-3	CASSWDDTDTQYF
.	TRBV12-3/TRBV12-4	TRBJ1-3	CASKTGNGNTIYF
.	TRBV28	TRBJ1-3	CASRRQASGNTIYF
.	TRBV18	TRBJ1-2	CASSLYEDINGYTF
TRBD2	TRBV7-6	TRBJ2-7	CASSLSTSGSVYEQYF
TRBD1	TRBV27	TRBJ2-7	CASSRTGPSFYEQYF
.	TRBV25-1	TRBJ1-4	CASSEYRFNEKLFF
.	TRBV3-1	TRBJ1-5	CASSQQGSQPQHF
.	TRBV5-7	TRBJ1-1	CASSPSEGCDTEAFF
.	TRBV28	TRBJ1-5	CASTPSNQPQHF
TRBD1	TRBV6-1	TRBJ1-1	CASSPGGAEAFF
.	TRBV28	TRBJ1-5	CASSLGGFGQPQHF